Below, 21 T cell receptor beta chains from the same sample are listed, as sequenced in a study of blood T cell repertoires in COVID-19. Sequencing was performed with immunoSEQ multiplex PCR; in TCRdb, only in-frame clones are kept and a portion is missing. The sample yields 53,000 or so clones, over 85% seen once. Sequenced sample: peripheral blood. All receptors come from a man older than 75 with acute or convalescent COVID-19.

CDR3 amino acids: CASSLVSGRDEAFF. CDR3 nucleotides: TGTGCCAGCAGCTTAGTATCTGGGAGGGATGAAGCTTTCTTT. The chain uses TRBV7-9 and TRBJ1-1; D is ambiguous. The CDR3 extends over 14 amino acids. Germline values: CDR1 SEHNR, CDR2 FQNEAQ (reference sequence). Trimming cost V 1 base and J 7 bases, with 13 bases left between them. Full variable domain (remainder filled in from reference TRBV7-9 and TRBJ1-1): DTGVSQNPRHKITKRGQNVTFRCDPISEHNRLYWYRQTLGQGPEFLTYFQNEAQLEKSRLLSDRFSAERPKGSFSTLEIQRTEQGDSAMYLCASSLVSGRDEAFFGQGTRLTVV.

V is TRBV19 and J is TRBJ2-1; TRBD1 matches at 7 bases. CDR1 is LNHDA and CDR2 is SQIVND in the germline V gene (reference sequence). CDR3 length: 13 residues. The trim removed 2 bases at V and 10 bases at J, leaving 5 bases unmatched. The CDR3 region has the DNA TGTGCCAGTAGTATAAAGGGGGCGAAAGAGCAGTTCTTC. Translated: CASSIKGAKEQFF.

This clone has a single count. For the CDR3, the DNA is TGTGCCACCCGAAAAGAGGGAGCGGCCTACAATGAGCAGTTCTTC. It translates to CATRKEGAAYNEQFF. This chain links TRBV2 with TRBJ2-1; D is possibly TRBD2 (5 bases). V lost 10 bases and J 2 bases, leaving 18 bases between the germline ends. From germline, CDR1 is SNHLY and CDR2 FYNNEI. CDR3 length equals 15 residues.

The CDR3 nucleotides are TGTGCCAGCTCACCTCGACAGGGGGTGAACACTGAAGCTTTCTTT. Translation gives CASSPRQGVNTEAFF. V gene TRBV18 combines with J gene TRBJ1-1; 9 nucleotides align to TRBD1. Germline CDR1 KGHSH, CDR2 LQKENI. The CDR3 loop spans 15 amino acids. V dropped 3 bases and J dropped 0; count of bases not matched to a gene: 2.

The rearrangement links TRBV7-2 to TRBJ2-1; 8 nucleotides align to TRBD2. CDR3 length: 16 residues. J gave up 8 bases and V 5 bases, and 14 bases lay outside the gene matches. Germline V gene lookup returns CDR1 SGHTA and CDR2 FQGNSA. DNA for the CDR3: TGTGCCAGCAGCCTATCCCGGGCGGGGGGCTCACATGAGCAGTTCTTC. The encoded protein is CASSLSRAGGSHEQFF.

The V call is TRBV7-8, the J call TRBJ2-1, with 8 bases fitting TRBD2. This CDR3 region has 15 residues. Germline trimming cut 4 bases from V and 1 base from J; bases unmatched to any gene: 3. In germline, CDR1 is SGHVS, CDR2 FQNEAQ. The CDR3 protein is CASSSGGGSYNEQFF. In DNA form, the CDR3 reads TGTGCCAGCAGCTCCGGGGGGGGTTCCTACAATGAGCAGTTCTTC. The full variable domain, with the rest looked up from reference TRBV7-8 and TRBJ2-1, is GAGVSQSPRYKVAKRGQDVALRCDPISGHVSLFWYQQALGQGPEFLTYFQNEAQLDKSGLPSDRFFAERPEGSVSTLKIQRTQQEDSAVYLCASSSGGGSYNEQFFGPGTRLTVL.

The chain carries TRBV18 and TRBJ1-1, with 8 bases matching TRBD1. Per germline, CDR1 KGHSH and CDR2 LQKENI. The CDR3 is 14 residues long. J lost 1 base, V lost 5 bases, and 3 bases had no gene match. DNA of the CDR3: TGTGCCAGCTCAGTTGGACAGGGGAACACTGAAGCTTTCTTT. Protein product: CASSVGQGNTEAFF.

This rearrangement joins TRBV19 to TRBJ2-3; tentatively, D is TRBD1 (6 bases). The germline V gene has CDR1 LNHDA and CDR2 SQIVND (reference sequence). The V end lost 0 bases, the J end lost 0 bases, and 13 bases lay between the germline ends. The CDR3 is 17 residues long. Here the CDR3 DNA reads TGTGCCAGTAGTATAGATCTAAAGGACAGCAGCACAGATACGCAGTATTTT. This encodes CASSIDLKDSSTDTQYF.

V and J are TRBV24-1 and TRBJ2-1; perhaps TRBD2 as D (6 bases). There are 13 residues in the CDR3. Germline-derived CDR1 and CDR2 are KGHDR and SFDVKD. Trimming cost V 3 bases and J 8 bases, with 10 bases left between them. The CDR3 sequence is CATSDGLLHEQFF. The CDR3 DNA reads TGTGCCACCAGTGATGGACTATTGCATGAGCAGTTCTTC.

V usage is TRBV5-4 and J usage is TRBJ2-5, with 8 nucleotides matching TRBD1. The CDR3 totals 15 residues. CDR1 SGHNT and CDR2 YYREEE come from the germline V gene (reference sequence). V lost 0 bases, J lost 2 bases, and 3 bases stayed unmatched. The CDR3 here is CASSLGQGFQETQYF. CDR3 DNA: TGTGCCAGCAGCTTGGGACAGGGGTTTCAAGAGACCCAGTACTTC.

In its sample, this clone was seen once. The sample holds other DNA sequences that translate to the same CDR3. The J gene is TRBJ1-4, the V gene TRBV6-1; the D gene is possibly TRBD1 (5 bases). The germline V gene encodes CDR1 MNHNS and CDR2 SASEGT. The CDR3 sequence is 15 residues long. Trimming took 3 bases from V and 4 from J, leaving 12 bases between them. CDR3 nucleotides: TGTGCCAGCAGTGAGACCGGACAATATAATGAAAAACTGTTTTTT. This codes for CASSETGQYNEKLFF.

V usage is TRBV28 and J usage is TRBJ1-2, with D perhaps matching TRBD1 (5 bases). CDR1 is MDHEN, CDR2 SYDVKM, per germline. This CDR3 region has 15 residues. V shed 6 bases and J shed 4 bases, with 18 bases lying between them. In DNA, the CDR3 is TGTGCCAGCAGCCGAGGAGGGGCGTCCCTCTATGGCTACACCTTC. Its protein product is CASSRGGASLYGYTF.

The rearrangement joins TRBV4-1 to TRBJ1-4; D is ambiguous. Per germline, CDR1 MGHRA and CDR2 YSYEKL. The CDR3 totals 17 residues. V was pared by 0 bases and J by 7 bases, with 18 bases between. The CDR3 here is CASSQDRGRIIVEKLFF. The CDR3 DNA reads TGCGCCAGCAGCCAAGATCGAGGCAGAATCATCGTTGAAAAACTGTTTTTT.

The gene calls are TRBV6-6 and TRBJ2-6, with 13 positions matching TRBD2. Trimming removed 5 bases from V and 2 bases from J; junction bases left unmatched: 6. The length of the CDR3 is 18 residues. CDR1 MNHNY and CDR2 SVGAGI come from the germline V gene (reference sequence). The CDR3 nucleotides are TGTGCCAGCAGTCGACTAGCGGGGGGCCCCCCTGGGGCCAACGTCCTGACTTTC. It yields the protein CASSRLAGGPPGANVLTF.

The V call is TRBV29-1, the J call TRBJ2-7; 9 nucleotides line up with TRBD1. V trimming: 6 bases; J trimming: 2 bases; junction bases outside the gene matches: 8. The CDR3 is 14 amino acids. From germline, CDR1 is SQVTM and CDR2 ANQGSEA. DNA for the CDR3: TGCAGCGTGAGGACAGGGGACTCAGCCTACGAGCAGTACTTC. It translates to CSVRTGDSAYEQYF.

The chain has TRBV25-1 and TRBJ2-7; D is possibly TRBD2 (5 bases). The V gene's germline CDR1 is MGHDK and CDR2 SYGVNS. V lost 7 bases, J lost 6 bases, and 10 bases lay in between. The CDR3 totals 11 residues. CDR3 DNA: TGTGCCAGCATATCGGGAATCGAGCAGTACTTC. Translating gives CASISGIEQYF.

The CDR3 spells CASSLGQGGNEKLFF. The CDR3 DNA sequence: TGCGCCAGCAGCTTGGGACAGGGAGGCAATGAAAAACTGTTTTTT. This chain links TRBV5-1 with TRBJ1-4; 7 nucleotides align to TRBD1. Germline V gene sequence: CDR1 SGHRS, CDR2 YFSETQ. After removal of 0 bases from V and 5 bases from J, the junction contained 4 bases not matched to a gene. The length of the CDR3 is 15 residues.

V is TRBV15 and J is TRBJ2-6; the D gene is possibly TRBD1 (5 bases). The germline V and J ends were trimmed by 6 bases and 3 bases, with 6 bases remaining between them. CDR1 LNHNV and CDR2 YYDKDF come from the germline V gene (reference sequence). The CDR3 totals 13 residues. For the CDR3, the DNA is TGTGCCACCAGGGGGCTTGGGGCCAACGTCCTGACTTTC. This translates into CATRGLGANVLTF.

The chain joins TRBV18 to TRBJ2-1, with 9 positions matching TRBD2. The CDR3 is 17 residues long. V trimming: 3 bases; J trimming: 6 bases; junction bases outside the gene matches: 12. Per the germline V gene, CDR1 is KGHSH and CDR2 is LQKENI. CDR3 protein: CASSPAPAGGPINEQFF. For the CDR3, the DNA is TGTGCCAGCTCACCTGCCCCCGCGGGGGGGCCGATCAATGAGCAGTTCTTC.

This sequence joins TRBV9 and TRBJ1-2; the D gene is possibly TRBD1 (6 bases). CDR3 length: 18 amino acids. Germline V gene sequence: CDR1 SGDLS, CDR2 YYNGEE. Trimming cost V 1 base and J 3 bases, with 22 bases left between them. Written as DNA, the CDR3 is TGTGCCAGCAGCGTAAGAAAGGACAGCTTGGCGTCCGACTATGGCTACACCTTC. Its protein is CASSVRKDSLASDYGYTF.

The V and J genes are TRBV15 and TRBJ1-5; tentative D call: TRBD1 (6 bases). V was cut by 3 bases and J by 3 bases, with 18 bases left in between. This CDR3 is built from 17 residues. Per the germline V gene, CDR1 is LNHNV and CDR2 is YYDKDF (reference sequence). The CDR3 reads CATSRTGEPTPNQPQHF. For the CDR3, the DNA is TGTGCCACCAGCAGGACAGGTGAGCCGACCCCCAATCAGCCCCAGCATTTT.